This is a list of T cell receptor beta chains from one sample in a study of human T cells and chemical hapten exposure. TCRdb reprocessed the RACE reads via MiXCR and lists one record per CDR3 protein. Of some 70,000 distinct CDR3 sequences listed, about 10% are singletons. Material: whole blood, obtained in connection with sensitization to the hapten diphenylcyclopropenone (DPC). These receptors were taken from a woman aged 50 to 65 with alopecia areata. Some clones in this sample may be carry-over from other donors' samples. Each CDR3 is given with its conserved first and last residue. Each record gives: V gene, D gene, J gene, CDR3 protein. D genes are given only for firm matches.

V: TRBV6-6
D: -
J: TRBJ1-1
CDR3: CASSHTGGWAEAFF

V: TRBV7-2
D: TRBD2
J: TRBJ2-5
CDR3: CASNLREGQETQYF

V: TRBV2
D: -
J: TRBJ2-3
CDR3: CATIQGTQYF

V: TRBV21-1
D: -
J: TRBJ1-1
CDR3: CASSAGGSTEAFF

V: TRBV30
D: -
J: TRBJ1-6
CDR3: CAWSISSYNSPLHF

V: TRBV6-1
D: TRBD2
J: TRBJ2-1
CDR3: CASSEETSGRAEQFF

V: TRBV2
D: -
J: TRBJ2-5
CDR3: CASRGARDQYF

V: TRBV7-9
D: -
J: TRBJ2-7
CDR3: CASSLVGSGQPYEQYF

V: TRBV12-3/TRBV12-4
D: TRBD1
J: TRBJ1-1
CDR3: CASSRLTGVNTEAFF

V: TRBV6-1
D: -
J: TRBJ2-6
CDR3: CASIPAGSGANVLTF

V: TRBV7-2
D: TRBD2
J: TRBJ2-1
CDR3: CASLGRGLAGNNEQFF

V: TRBV30
D: -
J: TRBJ1-3
CDR3: CAWSYGRALSGNTIYF

V: TRBV7-2
D: -
J: TRBJ1-5
CDR3: CASSPTRGYFQPQHF

V: TRBV6-6
D: -
J: TRBJ1-3
CDR3: CATQGGGNTIYF

V: TRBV18
D: -
J: TRBJ1-6
CDR3: CASSPDTGKSSPLHF

V: TRBV5-1
D: -
J: TRBJ2-5
CDR3: CASSLDPGQETQYF

V: TRBV10-2
D: TRBD2
J: TRBJ2-1
CDR3: CASSERGGLAGNNEQFF

V: TRBV18
D: TRBD2
J: TRBJ2-7
CDR3: CASSPGLAGDSYEQYF

V: TRBV2
D: -
J: TRBJ2-1
CDR3: CASTELGGGMNEQFF

V: TRBV7-3
D: TRBD1
J: TRBJ1-1
CDR3: CASRRQGNTEAFF

V: TRBV7-9
D: -
J: TRBJ1-5
CDR3: CASSFSGRNQPQHF

V: TRBV5-1
D: -
J: TRBJ2-7
CDR3: CASSFLTGASSYEQYF

V: TRBV3-1
D: -
J: TRBJ2-6
CDR3: CASSQESAGLISGANVLTF

V: TRBV5-6
D: -
J: TRBJ2-5
CDR3: CASSLVGQQETQYF

V: TRBV28
D: -
J: TRBJ1-6
CDR3: CASRQDPRSYNSPLHF

V: TRBV20-1
D: -
J: TRBJ1-6
CDR3: CSASVGNSPLHF

V: TRBV12-3/TRBV12-4
D: -
J: TRBJ2-5
CDR3: CASSLRTVVLQETQYF

V: TRBV7-5
D: -
J: TRBJ1-1
CDR3: CISVPEALPAFF

V: TRBV4-1
D: -
J: TRBJ2-7
CDR3: CASSQEARGGYEQYF

V: TRBV11-2
D: -
J: TRBJ1-3
CDR3: CASSLDRGTGNTIYF

V: TRBV12-3/TRBV12-4
D: -
J: TRBJ1-4
CDR3: CASSPDGATNEKLFF

V: TRBV7-2
D: -
J: TRBJ2-3
CDR3: CASSSGALGTDTQYF

V: TRBV29-1
D: -
J: TRBJ1-1
CDR3: CSAHHMKSTEAFF

V: TRBV6-4
D: -
J: TRBJ1-1
CDR3: CASIGAGAEAFF

V: TRBV27
D: -
J: TRBJ1-1
CDR3: CASRPETGPNTEAFF

V: TRBV15
D: -
J: TRBJ1-5
CDR3: CATSKGRSAQPQHF

V: TRBV2
D: TRBD1
J: TRBJ1-2
CDR3: CASSATGGQGYTF

V: TRBV5-4
D: TRBD1
J: TRBJ2-1
CDR3: CASSWDRVNEQFF

V: TRBV29-1
D: -
J: TRBJ2-7
CDR3: CSVRNHANEQYF

V: TRBV20-1
D: -
J: TRBJ2-2
CDR3: CSATNTGELFF

V: TRBV11-2
D: TRBD1
J: TRBJ2-2
CDR3: CASSPGQGKAGELFF

V: TRBV7-9
D: -
J: TRBJ2-5
CDR3: CASSPQEKETQYF

V: TRBV6-6
D: -
J: TRBJ1-1
CDR3: CASSYGASENTEAFF

V: TRBV19
D: -
J: TRBJ2-4
CDR3: CASSISGGSGSGTKNIQYF

V: TRBV30
D: TRBD2
J: TRBJ2-1
CDR3: CAWTLAGAFYNEQFF

V: TRBV2
D: TRBD1
J: TRBJ2-2
CDR3: CASSASGQGASGELFF

V: TRBV5-1
D: TRBD1
J: TRBJ2-7
CDR3: CASSTRTGGMDEQYF

V: TRBV7-2
D: -
J: TRBJ2-3
CDR3: CASSFRGSRRDSDTQYF